The 10 T cell receptor beta chains in this list originate from one sample, sequenced in a study of shared clonotypes between healthy human individuals. Some clones are missing from TCRdb's copy, which holds only in-frame ones; the method was immunoSEQ multiplex PCR. This sample carries more than 2 million clones, under 97% of them seen once, and the ten largest clones take roughly 0.13%. Specimen: naive CD4+ T cells sorted from blood. Subset indicated: CD45RA+ positively selected. The receptors were gathered from a man younger than 35 in good health.

The CDR3 sequence: CASASGVLNTEAFF. DNA for the CDR3: TGTGCCAGCGCCTCCGGGGTTTTGAACACTGAAGCTTTCTTT. The V call is TRBV9, the J call TRBJ1-1, with D unclear. CDR1 is SGDLS, CDR2 YYNGEE, per germline. Trimming cost V 7 bases and J 0 bases, with 13 bases left between them. This CDR3 is built from 14 residues.

The V call is TRBV10-3, the J call TRBJ1-2, with D possibly TRBD1 on 5 matching bases. Trimming cost V 3 bases and J 4 bases, with 15 bases left between them. Germline CDR1 reads ENHRY; CDR2 reads SYGVKD. The CDR3 loop spans 15 amino acids. The CDR3 nucleotides are TGTGCCATCAGTGAAGGAGGGGTAGTGGGCTATGGCTACACCTTC. Amino acid sequence: CAISEGGVVGYGYTF.

The chain joins TRBV7-9 to TRBJ2-3; D perhaps matches TRBD2 (5 bases). V lost 6 bases and J 7 bases, leaving 14 bases between the germline ends. Germline V gives CDR1 SEHNR, CDR2 FQNEAQ (reference sequence). CDR3 length: 13 amino acids. The chain's CDR3 is CASRSLAGNTQYF. CDR3 coding DNA: TGTGCCAGCAGATCGCTTGCCGGGAATACGCAGTATTTT.

The chain employs TRBV6-1 and TRBJ2-7, with D possibly matching TRBD2 (6 bases). This CDR3 has 14 amino acids. CDR1 and CDR2 (germline): MNHNS, SASEGT. The germline V and J ends were trimmed by 11 bases and 0 bases, with 17 bases remaining between them. Here the CDR3 reads CAAMRREHSYEQYF. The CDR3, as DNA: TGTGCCGCCATGCGCCGGGAGCACTCCTACGAGCAGTACTTC.

The chain recombines TRBV30 with TRBJ2-5; D is unclear. The CDR3 loop spans 12 amino acids. V lost 3 bases to trimming and J lost 5 bases, with 10 bases between them. Germline V lookup: CDR1 GTSNPN, CDR2 SVGIG (reference sequence). In DNA, the CDR3 is TGTGCCTGGAGCGCCCTGACCGAGACCCAGTACTTC. It codes for CAWSALTETQYF.

The chain carries TRBV10-3 and TRBJ2-1, with a weak D call TRBD2 (5 bases). V shed 2 bases and J shed 10 bases, with 9 bases lying between them. The CDR3 contains 12 residues. The germline CDR1 and CDR2 sequences are ENHRY and SYGVKD. CDR3: CAISEIEREQFF. The CDR3 nucleotides read TGTGCCATCAGTGAGATTGAGCGGGAGCAGTTCTTC.

This clone was counted once. This chain uses TRBV21-1 with TRBJ2-4; TRBD1 was called by the table and not checked on the DNA. TRBV21-1 is termed a pseudogene. This CDR3 has 16 amino acids. CDR3 amino acids: CASSKRVGVAKNIQYF. The CDR3 DNA follows: TGTGCCAGCAGCAAACGCGTAGGGGTAGCCAAAAACATTCAGTACTTC.

The chain links TRBV19 to TRBJ1-5; D call uncertain. Trimming took off 6 bases at V and 0 bases at J, with 9 bases between the two ends. CDR1 is LNHDA and CDR2 is SQIVND in the germline V gene (reference sequence). The CDR3 is 14 amino acids. The CDR3 reads CASSGRNSNQPQHF. DNA for the CDR3: TGTGCCAGTAGCGGCAGAAATAGCAATCAGCCCCAGCATTTT.

This clone was recorded only once. The V gene is TRBV6-1, the J gene TRBJ2-7; D remains ambiguous. V was cut by 4 bases and J by 3 bases, with 10 bases left in between. The CDR3 has 13 residues. Looked up from germline, CDR1 is MNHNS and CDR2 is SASEGT. Written as DNA, the CDR3 is TGTGCCAGCAGTGTTAACATCTACTACGAGCAGTACTTC. Translation gives CASSVNIYYEQYF.

This clone was detected once. This chain's CDR3 is CASSARTGNTEAFF. CDR3 nucleotide sequence: TGTGCCAGCAGTGCCCGGACAGGGAACACTGAAGCTTTCTTT. V and J are TRBV27 and TRBJ1-1; TRBD1 matches 7 bases. The CDR3 length is 14 residues. CDR1 and CDR2 from the germline V gene are MNHEY and SMNVEV (reference sequence). J was trimmed by 1 base and V by 5 bases; bases with no gene match: 4.